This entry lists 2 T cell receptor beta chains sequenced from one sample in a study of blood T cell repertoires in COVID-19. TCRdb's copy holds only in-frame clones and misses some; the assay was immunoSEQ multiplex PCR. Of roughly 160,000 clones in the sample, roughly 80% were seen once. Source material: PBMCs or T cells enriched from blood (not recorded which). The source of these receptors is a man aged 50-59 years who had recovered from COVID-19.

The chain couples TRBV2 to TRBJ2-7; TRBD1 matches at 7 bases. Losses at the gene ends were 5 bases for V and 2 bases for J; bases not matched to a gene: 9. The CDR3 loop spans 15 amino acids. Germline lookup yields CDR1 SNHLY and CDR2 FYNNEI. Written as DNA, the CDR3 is TGTGCCAGCAGTACCCTCGGCAGGGGGACCTACGAGCAGTACTTC. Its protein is CASSTLGRGTYEQYF.

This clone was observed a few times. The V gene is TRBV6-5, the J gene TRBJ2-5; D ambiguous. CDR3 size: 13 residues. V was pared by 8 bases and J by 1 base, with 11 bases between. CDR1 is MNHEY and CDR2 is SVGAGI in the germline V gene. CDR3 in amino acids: CASGRVSQETQYF. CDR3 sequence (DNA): TGTGCCAGCGGTCGCGTGAGCCAAGAGACCCAGTACTTC.